The clone carrying this TCR beta chain was found many times. Its target is not known. The time point denotes: patch test 1, 2 weeks after DPC sensitization. The sample's treatment: therapeutic diphenylcyclopropenone sensitization with weekly scalp DPC. Total RNA came from unfractionated whole blood. The data were obtained in a study of human T cells and chemical hapten exposure. Across the study: An area of 2 cm by 2 cm on upper inner arm skin received 2% DPC for sensitization.

TCRdb reprocessed the RACE reads via MiXCR and lists one record per CDR3 protein. The data show 180,000 or so distinct CDR3 sequences, around 13% seen once. Points from the study as a whole: The immune response of these alopecia patients might not match healthy individuals'.

V shed 1 base, J shed 0 bases, and the junction held 6 bases outside the gene matches. The germline V gene encodes CDR1 DFQATT and CDR2 SNEGSKA (reference sequence). CDR3 length: 16 residues. The material sequenced was whole blood, taken in connection with sensitization to the hapten diphenylcyclopropenone (DPC). The rearrangement uses TRBV20-1 and TRBJ2-7; 10 bases are shared with TRBD2. The clonotype originates from a woman under 40 with alopecia areata. Some clones in this sample may be carry-over from other donors' samples. The chain's CDR3 is CSARVLAGASSYEQYF. The CDR3 DNA follows: TGCAGTGCTAGAGTTCTAGCGGGGGCGAGCTCCTACGAGCAGTACTTC.